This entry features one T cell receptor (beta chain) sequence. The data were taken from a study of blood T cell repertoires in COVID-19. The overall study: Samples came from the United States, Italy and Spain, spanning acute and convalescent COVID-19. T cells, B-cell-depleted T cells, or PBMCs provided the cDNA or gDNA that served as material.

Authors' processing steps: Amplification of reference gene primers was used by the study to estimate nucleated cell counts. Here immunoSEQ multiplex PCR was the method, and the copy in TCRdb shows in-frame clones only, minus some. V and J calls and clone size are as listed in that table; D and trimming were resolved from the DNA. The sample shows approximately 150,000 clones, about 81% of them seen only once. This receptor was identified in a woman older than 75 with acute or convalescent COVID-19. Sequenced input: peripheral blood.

The chain's CDR3 is CASSYPQGASTDTQYF. Written as DNA, the CDR3 is TGTGCCAGCAGTTACCCTCAGGGGGCTAGCACAGATACGCAGTATTTT. The genes are TRBV6-2 or TRBV6-3 and TRBJ2-3, with TRBD1 matching 8 bases. Germline V lookup: CDR1 MNHEY, CDR2 SVGEGT. This CDR3 contains 16 residues. The V and J ends lost 2 bases and 0 bases, in that order; junction bases with no gene match: 4.